These 32 T cell receptor beta chains were sequenced from one sample in a study of T cell responses to AZD1222 COVID-19 vaccine. Measured with immunoSEQ multiplex PCR; TCRdb has only the in-frame clones, and not every one. The sample has about 61,000 clones, about 87% seen once. The sample consisted of peripheral blood, taken on day 0 of AZD1222 vaccination. The receptor source for this set is an adult in good health.

The CDR3 region is CASSLGDNEKLFF. DNA for the CDR3: TGCGCCAGCAGCTTGGGGGACAACGAAAAACTGTTTTTT. The chain links TRBV5-1 to TRBJ1-4; D perhaps matches TRBD1 (6 bases). The CDR3 consists of 13 residues. With 0 bases removed from V and 8 bases from J, the gap between germline ends came to 8 bases. Germline V gene lookup returns CDR1 SGHRS and CDR2 YFSETQ.

The rearrangement links TRBV4-1 to TRBJ1-2; D gene uncertain. The CDR3 sequence is 13 residues long. V was shortened by 1 base and J by 4 bases, with 7 bases between the two germline ends. The V gene's germline CDR1 is MGHRA and CDR2 YSYEKL. The CDR3 loop is CASSQVGSYGYTF. The CDR3 region has the DNA TGCGCCAGCAGCCAAGTCGGAAGCTATGGCTACACCTTC.

The rearrangement joins TRBV7-3 to TRBJ2-3; 10 nucleotides match TRBD2. The trim removed 3 bases at V and 8 bases at J, leaving 8 bases unmatched. The CDR3 runs to 15 residues. Germline CDR1 SGHTA, CDR2 FQGTGA. The CDR3 sequence: CASSFSGGPLVTQYF. The CDR3 DNA sequence: TGTGCCAGCAGCTTTAGCGGGGGGCCCCTTGTTACGCAGTATTTT.

The gene calls are TRBV9 and TRBJ2-1, with 10 bases matching TRBD2. V was pared by 7 bases and J by 0 bases, with 10 bases of the junction left unmatched. Per the germline V gene, CDR1 is SGDLS and CDR2 is YYNGEE. The CDR3 extends over 17 amino acids. CDR3 sequence (DNA): TGTGCCAGCCTCCCTCCTAGCGGGGGTAGCTCCTACAATGAGCAGTTCTTC. Translating it yields CASLPPSGGSSYNEQFF. Using reference TRBV9 and TRBJ2-1 for the parts outside the CDR3, the full variable domain is DSGVTQTPKHLITATGQRVTLRCSPRSGDLSVYWYQQSLDQGLQFLIQYYNGEERAKGNILERFSAQQFPDLHSELNLSSLELGDSALYFCASLPPSGGSSYNEQFFGPGTRLTVL.

This chain uses TRBV4-1 with TRBJ1-4; D is unresolved. The germline V and J ends were trimmed by 0 bases and 12 bases, with 14 bases remaining between them. The CDR3 is 14 amino acids. In germline, CDR1 is MGHRA, CDR2 YSYEKL. The CDR3 DNA follows: TGCGCCAGCAGCCAAGATCCCCGGGCAGGAGAACTGTTTTTT. It is translated as CASSQDPRAGELFF.

This rearrangement joins TRBV7-6 to TRBJ2-3; a weak D match, TRBD1 (6 bases). With 7 bases removed from V and 2 bases from J, the gap between germline ends came to 16 bases. Germline V gives CDR1 SGHVS, CDR2 FNYEAQ. The CDR3 has 15 amino acids. The CDR3 sequence is CASTQGQGPTDTQYF. The CDR3, as DNA: TGTGCCAGCACCCAGGGGCAGGGGCCCACAGATACGCAGTATTTT.

The chain carries TRBV3-1 (or the pseudogene TRBV3-2) and TRBJ1-5; weak D call: TRBD1 (5 bases). The germline V gene encodes CDR1 LGHDT and CDR2 YNNKEL (reference sequence). The CDR3 loop spans 13 amino acids. V lost 5 bases to trimming and J lost 9 bases, with 14 bases between them. In nucleotides, the CDR3 is TGTGCCAGCAGCTTTTGGGGGGAGGGGCCCCAGCATTTT. This translates into CASSFWGEGPQHF.

The rearrangement joins TRBV19 to TRBJ1-2; D is unclear. The CDR3 is 13 amino acids. Trimming removed 0 bases from V and 4 bases from J, with 6 bases in between. Germline CDR1 is LNHDA and CDR2 is SQIVND (reference sequence). This CDR3 is CASSIDQIYGYTF. The CDR3 bases are TGTGCCAGTAGTATAGACCAGATCTATGGCTACACCTTC. The full variable domain, completed using reference TRBV19 and TRBJ1-2, is DGGITQSPKYLFRKEGQNVTLSCEQNLNHDAMYWYRQDPGQGLRLIYYSQIVNDFQKGDIAEGYSVSREKKESFPLTVTSAQKNPTAFYLCASSIDQIYGYTFGSGTRLTVV.

This clone was counted only a few times. CDR3 nucleotide sequence: TGCGCCAGCAGCTTGATGGGCAATCAGCCCCAGCATTTT. Its translation is CASSLMGNQPQHF. The rearrangement links TRBV5-1 to TRBJ1-5; D unclear. V lost 1 base and J 2 bases, leaving 4 bases between the germline ends. The germline CDR1 and CDR2 sequences are SGHRS and YFSETQ. This CDR3 has 13 amino acids.

V is TRBV10-1 and J is TRBJ2-3, with TRBD2 matching over 7 bases. The germline V gene encodes CDR1 WNHNN and CDR2 SYGVQD (reference sequence). There are 13 residues in the CDR3. V was clipped by 6 bases and J by 6 bases; unmatched bases: 6. Written as DNA, the CDR3 is TGCGCCAGCAGCCGGACTAGTGCGGATACGCAGTATTTT. This encodes CASSRTSADTQYF.

The CDR3 is CASSPRIYEGEQYF. CDR3 DNA sequence: TGTGCCAGCAGCCCCAGGATCTACGAGGGGGAGCAGTACTTC. This chain uses TRBV14 with TRBJ2-7, with D perhaps given as TRBD1 or TRBD2 (5 bases each). This CDR3 contains 14 residues. Trimming left V 4 bases short and J 7 bases short, with 17 bases between. Germline V gene data show CDR1 as SGHDN and CDR2 as FVKESK.

This sequence joins TRBV5-1 and TRBJ2-7; TRBD1 aligns across 7 bases. V lost 3 bases and J lost 0; bases outside the gene matches: 3. This CDR3 is built from 14 residues. Germline V gene sequence: CDR1 SGHRS, CDR2 YFSETQ. The CDR3 loop reads CASSSGTASYEQYF. The CDR3, as DNA: TGCGCCAGCAGCTCGGGGACAGCCTCCTACGAGCAGTACTTC.

The chain links TRBV11-2 to TRBJ2-3; 8 positions agree with TRBD2. CDR3 length equals 15 residues. Trimming cost V 1 base and J 2 bases; bases outside gene matches: 2. Germline values: CDR1 SGHAT, CDR2 FQNNGV. CDR3 sequence: CASSLAGGNTDTQYF. The CDR3 DNA is TGTGCCAGCAGCTTAGCGGGGGGGAACACAGATACGCAGTATTTT.

CDR3 DNA: TGTGCCAGCAGCTTAGAGTCAGGGGGTTGGAATTCACCCCTCCACTTT. Translation: CASSLESGGWNSPLHF. The chain carries TRBV7-6 and TRBJ1-6, with TRBD1 identical over 7 bases. With 1 base clipped from V and 7 bases from J, the junction kept 7 bases outside the gene matches. The CDR3 extends over 16 amino acids. Germline V gene data show CDR1 as SGHVS and CDR2 as FNYEAQ.

This chain joins TRBV5-1 and TRBJ1-1; 9 nucleotides match TRBD1. The V gene's germline CDR1 is SGHRS and CDR2 YFSETQ. CDR3 length equals 14 residues. Germline trimming cut 4 bases from V and 4 bases from J; bases unmatched to any gene: 5. CDR3 sequence: CASSRATGGTEAFF. Written as DNA, the CDR3 is TGCGCCAGCAGCCGGGCGACAGGGGGCACTGAAGCTTTCTTT. The full variable domain, in which reference TRBV5-1 and TRBJ1-1 provide the parts outside the CDR3, is KAGVTQTPRYLIKTRGQQVTLSCSPISGHRSVSWYQQTPGQGLQFLFEYFSETQRNKGNFPGRFSGRQFSNSRSEMNVSTLELGDSALYLCASSRATGGTEAFFGQGTRLTVV.

The chain links TRBV7-9 to TRBJ1-5, with 8 bases identical to TRBD1. The CDR3 is 12 amino acids. Germline trimming cut 8 bases from V and 9 bases from J; bases unmatched to any gene: 6. CDR1 SEHNR and CDR2 FQNEAQ come from the germline V gene (reference sequence). CDR3: CASGTGSGPQHF. CDR3 coding DNA: TGTGCCAGCGGGACAGGATCGGGGCCCCAGCATTTT.

The chain is built from TRBV2 and TRBJ2-3, with TRBD2 matching over 8 bases. CDR3 length equals 15 residues. Germline V gene data show CDR1 as SNHLY and CDR2 as FYNNEI. Losses at the gene ends were 4 bases for V and 1 base for J; bases not matched to a gene: 4. As DNA, the CDR3 is TGTGCCAGCAGTGTCCAGCGGGGGCGCACAGATACGCAGTATTTT. Its translation is CASSVQRGRTDTQYF.

The chain carries TRBV2 and TRBJ1-5, with D possibly being TRBD1 (5 bases). The CDR3 is 13 amino acids. The V end was cut by 4 bases, the J end by 3 bases, with 7 bases between. Germline values: CDR1 SNHLY, CDR2 FYNNEI. DNA for the CDR3: TGTGCCAGCAGTGGACAGCTCAATCAGCCCCAGCATTTT. Protein: CASSGQLNQPQHF. Together with reference TRBV2 and TRBJ1-5, the CDR3 gives the full variable domain: EPEVTQTPSHQVTQMGQEVILRCVPISNHLYFYWYRQILGQKVEFLVSFYNNEISEKSEIFDDQFSVERPDGSNFTLKIRSTKLEDSAMYFCASSGQLNQPQHFGDGTRLSIL.

Turning to this clone: The junction shows a germline mismatch at one end, possibly a read error. The V and J genes are TRBV19 and TRBJ2-3; D unresolved. CDR1 is LNHDA, CDR2 SQIVND, per germline (reference sequence). This CDR3 has 13 amino acids. CDR3 in amino acids: CASSIVAAETQYF. CDR3 DNA: TGTGCCAGTAGTATAGTCGCGGCAGAGACGCAGTATTTT.

The J gene is TRBJ1-2, the V gene TRBV7-3; D possibly corresponds to TRBD1 (5 bases). The V gene's germline CDR1 is SGHTA and CDR2 FQGTGA. V was cut by 2 bases and J by 0 bases, with 31 bases left in between. The CDR3 totals 22 residues. The CDR3 DNA sequence: TGTGCCAGCAGCTTATGGGTCCCTTTGACAGTCATTAGCCCTAATTCTAACTATGGCTACACCTTC. It codes for CASSLWVPLTVISPNSNYGYTF.

The rearrangement links TRBV12-3 or TRBV12-4 to TRBJ1-1; 7 bases match TRBD1. CDR3 size: 13 residues. V was pared by 6 bases and J by 4 bases, with 5 bases of the junction left unmatched. This CDR3 reads CASRPTGSTEAFF. In nucleotides, the CDR3 is TGTGCCAGCAGGCCGACAGGGAGCACTGAAGCTTTCTTT.

With regard to this clone: Other DNA sequences in the same sample also yield this CDR3. The J gene is TRBJ1-2, the V gene TRBV7-9; D ambiguous. Germline V lookup: CDR1 SEHNR, CDR2 FQNEAQ (reference sequence). Trimming stripped 1 base from V and 5 bases from J, with 5 bases between. This CDR3 comprises 12 residues. The CDR3 DNA is TGTGCCAGCAGCTTAGAAGGATATGGCTACACCTTC. Its protein is CASSLEGYGYTF.

The CDR3 reads CASSDTSSTDTQYF. Here the CDR3 DNA reads TGTGCCAGCAGCGACACAAGTAGCACAGATACGCAGTATTTT. The chain joins TRBV7-6 to TRBJ2-3, with no clear D. The CDR3 is 14 amino acids. The germline V gene has CDR1 SGHVS and CDR2 FNYEAQ. Trimming removed 5 bases at V and 0 bases at J, with 9 bases between.

The J gene is TRBJ2-2, the V gene TRBV4-1, with 14 bases lining up with TRBD2. V lost 5 bases to trimming and J lost 0 bases; unmatched junction nucleotides: 8. CDR3 length equals 19 residues. Per germline, CDR1 MGHRA and CDR2 YSYEKL. The CDR3 DNA is TGCGCCAGCAGCTACCGGACTAGCGGGGGGACGTCGAACACCGGGGAGCTGTTTTTT. This sequence encodes CASSYRTSGGTSNTGELFF.

This clone was observed a single time. The chain has TRBV7-8 and TRBJ2-7; D not certain. V was trimmed by 2 bases and J by 0 bases, leaving 11 bases between them. The CDR3 runs to 15 residues. In germline, CDR1 is SGHVS, CDR2 FQNEAQ. The CDR3 nucleotides are TGTGCCAGCAGCTTACGGATCTTGACCTCCTACGAGCAGTACTTC. Protein sequence: CASSLRILTSYEQYF.

The chain carries TRBV19 and TRBJ2-5; 9 nucleotides align to TRBD1. Unmatched junction bases numbered 10, after V lost 9 bases and J lost 5 bases. This CDR3 region has 14 residues. From germline, CDR1 is LNHDA and CDR2 SQIVND (reference sequence). CDR3: CASIDRGVSETQYF. The CDR3 DNA sequence: TGTGCCAGCATCGACAGGGGGGTGAGCGAGACCCAGTACTTC.

J is TRBJ1-2 and V is TRBV7-2, with D possibly TRBD1 on 5 matching bases. The CDR3 runs to 18 residues. The germline CDR1 and CDR2 sequences are SGHTA and FQGNSA. Trimming removed 0 bases from V and 0 bases from J, with 17 bases in between. The chain's CDR3 is CASSLARFGQGANYGYTF. The CDR3 region has the DNA TGTGCCAGCAGCTTAGCGCGGTTTGGGCAGGGAGCTAACTATGGCTACACCTTC.

The CDR3 region has the DNA TGTGCCACCAGCAGATCGGACAGGGGATCTGGAAACACCATATATTTT. Residues: CATSRSDRGSGNTIYF. V and J are TRBV15 and TRBJ1-3, with 9 bases matching TRBD1. Germline assignment: CDR1 LNHNV and CDR2 YYDKDF (reference sequence). The CDR3 has 16 amino acids. Losses at the gene ends were 2 bases for V and 1 base for J; bases not matched to a gene: 3.

The chain combines TRBV2 with TRBJ2-2; D is undetermined. V lost 5 bases and J 1 base, leaving 5 bases between the germline ends. The CDR3 spans 13 residues. CDR1 is SNHLY and CDR2 is FYNNEI in the germline V gene. The CDR3 loop is CASSFQNTGELFF. The CDR3, as DNA: TGTGCCAGCAGTTTCCAGAACACCGGGGAGCTGTTTTTT.

The chain recombines TRBV9 with TRBJ1-1; TRBD1 is a possible D gene (6 bases). V was shortened by 3 bases and J by 1 base, with 19 bases between the two germline ends. From germline, CDR1 is SGDLS and CDR2 YYNGEE. The CDR3 consists of 17 residues. The CDR3 is CASSEYHMAGENTEAFF. The DNA of the CDR3 is TGTGCCAGCAGCGAATACCACATGGCAGGGGAGAACACTGAAGCTTTCTTT.

The chain's CDR3 is CASSTGPGEKLFF. The CDR3 DNA reads TGTGCCAGCAGCACCGGGCCCGGAGAAAAACTGTTTTTT. This chain uses TRBV9 with TRBJ1-4; D not certain. Looked up from germline, CDR1 is SGDLS and CDR2 is YYNGEE. V gave up 4 bases and J gave up 8 bases, with 12 bases separating them. CDR3 length equals 13 residues.

The rearrangement joins TRBV12-3 or TRBV12-4 to TRBJ2-7; D is undetermined. V shed 7 bases and J shed 1 base, with 11 bases lying between them. The CDR3 covers 13 residues. The CDR3, as DNA: TGTGCCAGCACCATACATCCTTCCTACGAGCAGTACTTC. This translates into CASTIHPSYEQYF.